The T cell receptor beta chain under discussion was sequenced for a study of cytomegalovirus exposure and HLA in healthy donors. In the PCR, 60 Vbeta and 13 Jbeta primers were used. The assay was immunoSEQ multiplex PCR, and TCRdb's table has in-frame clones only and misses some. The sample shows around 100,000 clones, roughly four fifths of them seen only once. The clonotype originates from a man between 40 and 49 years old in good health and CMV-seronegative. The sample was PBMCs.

The CDR3 DNA follows: TGTGCCAGTAGTATTCATGGGAGGGAAAGGAAGACTAATGAAAAACTGTTTTTT. It is translated as CASSIHGRERKTNEKLFF. The chain couples TRBV19 to TRBJ1-4; no firm D call. This CDR3 has 18 residues. Germline V gives CDR1 LNHDA, CDR2 SQIVND (reference sequence). The V end was cut by 3 bases, the J end by 2 bases, with 19 bases between.